Below are 28 T cell receptor beta chains sequenced from a single sample in a study of OX40 agonist ivuxolimab in advanced cancers. The method behind the library was the immunoSEQ multiplex PCR assay. Held by TCRdb, this immuneACCESS table contains in-frame sequences only and omits some clones. Under half of the omission traces to an unresolved V gene where checked; the cause of the rest is unknown. This sample is represented by more than 60,000 clones; around 90% of them were singletons. The ten largest clones represent about 0.4% of the sample. Sequenced material: CD4+ or CD8+ T cells sorted from blood, taken in a trial of the OX40 agonist ivuxolimab. The receptors stem from an adult with an advanced solid tumor such as melanoma, head and neck, liver or kidney cancer.

The rearrangement links TRBV10-2 to TRBJ2-7; 12 bases are shared with TRBD2. The CDR3 extends over 15 amino acids. The V and J ends lost 3 bases and 4 bases, in that order; junction bases with no gene match: 4. Germline values: CDR1 WSHSY, CDR2 SAAADI. CDR3 sequence reads: CASSEGTSGPYEQYF. For the CDR3, the DNA is TGCGCCAGCAGTGAAGGGACTAGCGGGCCTTACGAGCAGTACTTC.

The chain links TRBV10-3 to TRBJ1-6; 8 positions agree with TRBD1. Germline loops: CDR1 ENHRY, CDR2 SYGVKD. The ends lost 3 bases at V and 6 bases at J; junction bases unmatched: 4. CDR3 length: 15 amino acids. For the CDR3, the DNA is TGTGCCATCAGTGATACCGGGACAGGTAATTCACCCCTCCACTTT. The encoded protein is CAISDTGTGNSPLHF.

The chain links TRBV5-4 to TRBJ2-5, with TRBD2 matching over 12 bases. The CDR3 extends over 14 amino acids. The J segment lost 4 bases and the V segment lost 6 bases, leaving 4 bases of the junction unmatched. The germline gives CDR1 SGHNT, CDR2 YYREEE (reference sequence). The chain's CDR3 is CASNPGLAGETQYF. CDR3 nucleotide sequence: TGTGCCAGCAACCCGGGACTAGCGGGAGAGACCCAGTACTTC.

The V gene is TRBV7-8, the J gene TRBJ1-1, with D maybe TRBD1 (6 bases). Germline loops: CDR1 SGHVS, CDR2 FQNEAQ. Trimming removed 4 bases from V and 3 bases from J, with 15 bases in between. The CDR3 loop spans 15 amino acids. The CDR3 nucleotides are TGTGCCAGCAGCTCGCAGGGGTACCGCGACACTGAAGCTTTCTTT. It specifies CASSSQGYRDTEAFF.

The rearrangement uses TRBV7-8 and TRBJ2-7, with TRBD1 matching 7 bases. The CDR3 consists of 14 residues. Unmatched junction bases numbered 4, after V lost 2 bases and J lost 3 bases. The germline gives CDR1 SGHVS, CDR2 FQNEAQ. In nucleotides, the CDR3 is TGTGCCAGCAGCTTAAGTAGGGGGCTCTACGAGCAGTACTTC. Translated, it gives CASSLSRGLYEQYF.

The rearrangement joins TRBV7-9 to TRBJ2-1; no firm D call. CDR1 is SEHNR, CDR2 FQNEAQ, per germline (reference sequence). V was trimmed by 3 bases and J by 9 bases, leaving 12 bases between them. The CDR3 sequence is 13 residues long. CDR3 loop: CASSFVGRVEQFF. The CDR3 nucleotides are TGTGCCAGCAGCTTCGTCGGAAGGGTTGAGCAGTTCTTC.

The chain carries TRBV6-6 and TRBJ2-3, with 7 bases aligning to TRBD1. The CDR3 loop spans 15 amino acids. The V and J ends lost 8 bases and 1 base, in that order; junction bases with no gene match: 9. Germline V lookup: CDR1 MNHNY, CDR2 SVGAGI (reference sequence). CDR3 region: CASEQGWGGTDTQYF. DNA of the CDR3: TGTGCCAGCGAACAGGGGTGGGGCGGCACAGATACGCAGTATTTT.

The chain uses TRBV5-1 and TRBJ1-3; D gene uncertain. Germline V lookup: CDR1 SGHRS, CDR2 YFSETQ. V lost 0 bases to trimming and J lost 0 bases, with 7 bases between them. CDR3 length: 15 residues. The CDR3 DNA sequence: TGCGCCAGCAGCTTGGTCCCTAACTCTGGAAACACCATATATTTT. Amino acids: CASSLVPNSGNTIYF.

The gene calls are TRBV2 and TRBJ2-7; D is possibly TRBD1 (6 bases). The CDR3 loop spans 15 amino acids. Per germline, CDR1 SNHLY and CDR2 FYNNEI. Trimming removed 5 bases at V and 2 bases at J, with 16 bases between. CDR3 loop: CASSSMTGTPYEQYF. The CDR3 nucleotides are TGTGCCAGCAGTTCTATGACCGGGACACCCTACGAGCAGTACTTC. Complete variable domain (other parts from reference TRBV2 and TRBJ2-7): EPEVTQTPSHQVTQMGQEVILRCVPISNHLYFYWYRQILGQKVEFLVSFYNNEISEKSEIFDDQFSVERPDGSNFTLKIRSTKLEDSAMYFCASSSMTGTPYEQYFGPGTRLTVT.

The genes are TRBV14 and TRBJ2-2; D gene ambiguous. This CDR3 has 13 amino acids. The germline V and J ends were trimmed by 1 base and 6 bases, with 6 bases remaining between them. Germline CDR1 is SGHDN and CDR2 is FVKESK. CDR3 sequence reads: CASSQAVAGELFF. CDR3 DNA: TGTGCCAGCAGCCAAGCGGTTGCCGGGGAGCTGTTTTTT.

J is TRBJ2-2 and V is TRBV7-2; D unresolved. CDR1 is SGHTA, CDR2 FQGNSA, per germline. V lost 2 bases and J lost 2, with 3 bases in between. The CDR3 is 13 residues long. The CDR3 sequence is CASSLFNTGELFF. As DNA, the CDR3 is TGTGCCAGCAGCTTATTTAACACCGGGGAGCTGTTTTTT.

The chain joins TRBV6-6 to TRBJ2-5; TRBD1 matches 7 bases. V was pared by 2 bases and J by 4 bases, with 4 bases of the junction left unmatched. The length of the CDR3 is 14 residues. CDR1 is MNHNY and CDR2 is SVGAGI in the germline V gene (reference sequence). CDR3 residues: CASSYLGGGETQYF. DNA for the CDR3: TGTGCCAGCAGTTACCTAGGGGGCGGAGAGACCCAGTACTTC.

The V and J genes are TRBV18 and TRBJ2-1; 9 nucleotides agree with TRBD2. The J segment lost 9 bases and the V segment lost 0 bases, leaving 6 bases of the junction unmatched. The CDR3 is 15 amino acids. The germline V gene encodes CDR1 KGHSH and CDR2 LQKENI. In nucleotides, the CDR3 is TGTGCCAGCTCACCACCGGCTAGCGGGGAGGGTGAGCAGTTCTTC. Translating it yields CASSPPASGEGEQFF.

The gene calls are TRBV18 and TRBJ2-7; D is unresolved. Germline V gene data show CDR1 as KGHSH and CDR2 as LQKENI. This CDR3 region has 14 residues. V gave up 8 bases and J gave up 5 bases, with 19 bases separating them. The CDR3 loop is CASPRLGLFHEQYF. CDR3 in DNA: TGTGCCAGCCCCCGTTTGGGCCTCTTCCACGAGCAGTACTTC.

CDR3 in DNA: TGTGCCAGCATTCAGTCGGGGGGCGGGGACGAGCAGTACTTC. It is translated as CASIQSGGGDEQYF. V and J are TRBV6-1 and TRBJ2-7, with a possible D match to TRBD2 (7 bases). V was clipped by 7 bases and J by 5 bases, with 18 bases between them. The germline CDR1 and CDR2 sequences are MNHNS and SASEGT. The CDR3 length is 14 residues.

This chain uses TRBV15 with TRBJ2-3; the D is unclear. The CDR3 covers 12 residues. Trimming removed 2 bases at V and 2 bases at J, with 2 bases between. The germline CDR1 and CDR2 sequences are LNHNV and YYDKDF (reference sequence). DNA of the CDR3: TGTGCCACCAGCAGACCCACAGATACGCAGTATTTT. Translating gives CATSRPTDTQYF.

This clone appeared a single time. V is TRBV7-9 and J is TRBJ2-1; TRBD1 might be the D (6 bases). The CDR3 sequence is 13 residues long. Germline lookup yields CDR1 SEHNR and CDR2 FQNEAQ (reference sequence). Trimming cost V 2 bases and J 9 bases, with 11 bases left between them. The chain's CDR3 is CASSLQQGSEQFF. CDR3 DNA sequence: TGTGCCAGCAGCTTACAACAGGGAAGTGAGCAGTTCTTC.

The sample holds one count of this clone. V gene TRBV10-3 combines with J gene TRBJ2-7, with 10 positions matching TRBD1. V shed 7 bases, J shed 2 bases, and the junction held 5 bases outside the gene matches. Germline V gives CDR1 ENHRY, CDR2 SYGVKD. The CDR3 consists of 14 residues. The CDR3 DNA follows: TGTGCCATCAAGACCGGGACAGGGGCCTACGAGCAGTACTTC. It codes for CAIKTGTGAYEQYF.

The chain joins TRBV4-3 to TRBJ1-2, with 7 positions matching TRBD1. The CDR3 length is 16 residues. Germline CDR1 is LGHNA and CDR2 is YSLEER. V lost 0 bases and J lost 0; bases outside the gene matches: 4. CDR3 coding DNA: TGCGCCAGCAGCCAAGATCTGGGGACAGCTAACTATGGCTACACCTTC. It codes for CASSQDLGTANYGYTF.

The chain couples TRBV9 to TRBJ2-1; 16 bases line up with TRBD2. Per germline, CDR1 SGDLS and CDR2 YYNGEE. The V segment lost 0 bases and the J segment 3 bases; nucleotides outside the gene matches: 9. CDR3 length equals 20 residues. CDR3 sequence: CASSVDPGLAGGPIYNEQFF. The CDR3 DNA reads as TGTGCCAGCAGCGTAGATCCGGGACTAGCGGGAGGGCCAATCTACAATGAGCAGTTCTTC.

The chain employs TRBV28 and TRBJ1-1, with 7 bases lining up with TRBD1. In germline, CDR1 is MDHEN, CDR2 SYDVKM. The CDR3 consists of 15 residues. V was pared by 6 bases and J by 0 bases, with 7 bases of the junction left unmatched. CDR3 coding DNA: TGTGCCAGCAGCCTGCCGACAGGGATGAACACTGAAGCTTTCTTT. It yields the protein CASSLPTGMNTEAFF.

This chain joins TRBV28 and TRBJ1-2, with D possibly matching TRBD1 (6 bases). V was trimmed by 6 bases and J by 8 bases, leaving 22 bases between them. Per the germline V gene, CDR1 is MDHEN and CDR2 is SYDVKM. This CDR3 is built from 15 residues. The CDR3 sequence: CASSPGGGLHHGYTF. Here the CDR3 DNA reads TGTGCCAGCAGCCCTGGGGGGGGGCTGCACCACGGCTACACCTTC.

The chain combines TRBV7-8 with TRBJ2-7; D possibly uses TRBD1 or TRBD2 (5 bases each). Trimming removed 3 bases at V and 6 bases at J, with 18 bases between. Germline V gives CDR1 SGHVS, CDR2 FQNEAQ. The CDR3 spans 15 residues. The CDR3 loop reads CASSFPGTGASEQYF. The CDR3 nucleotides are TGTGCCAGCAGCTTCCCAGGGACCGGGGCAAGCGAGCAGTACTTC.

This clone showed up just once. The chain recombines TRBV9 with TRBJ2-7; TRBD1 agrees at 7 bases. CDR3 length: 14 residues. With V trimmed by 2 bases and J by 5 bases, 7 bases remained unmatched. The V gene's germline CDR1 is SGDLS and CDR2 YYNGEE. CDR3 sequence: CASSVRPTGDEQYF. The CDR3 DNA is TGTGCCAGCAGCGTCCGACCCACAGGGGACGAGCAGTACTTC.

The chain employs TRBV5-1 and TRBJ2-7; D remains unclear. The CDR3 spans 14 residues. Germline V lookup: CDR1 SGHRS, CDR2 YFSETQ. Trimming removed 0 bases at V and 5 bases at J, with 12 bases between. The CDR3 here is CASSLGGSSDEQYF. DNA for the CDR3: TGCGCCAGCAGCTTGGGTGGCAGCTCTGACGAGCAGTACTTC. Full variable domain (outside the CDR3, taken from reference TRBV5-1 and TRBJ2-7): KAGVTQTPRYLIKTRGQQVTLSCSPISGHRSVSWYQQTPGQGLQFLFEYFSETQRNKGNFPGRFSGRQFSNSRSEMNVSTLELGDSALYLCASSLGGSSDEQYFGPGTRLTVT.

The chain uses TRBV7-2 and TRBJ2-1, with 8 nucleotides matching TRBD2. CDR3 length: 15 amino acids. The junction had 4 bases not matched to a gene; V was cut back by 2 bases and J by 4 bases. Germline assignment: CDR1 SGHTA and CDR2 FQGNSA. In DNA form, the CDR3 reads TGTGCCAGCAGCTTATCTAGCGGGTATTACAATGAGCAGTTCTTC. Protein product: CASSLSSGYYNEQFF.

The chain couples TRBV28 to TRBJ2-7; 7 nucleotides agree with TRBD1. CDR1 and CDR2 from the germline V gene are MDHEN and SYDVKM. V lost 7 bases and J lost 2; bases outside the gene matches: 8. The CDR3 spans 14 residues. The CDR3 coding sequence is TGTGCCAGCACCGAGGGACAGAGAACCTACGAGCAGTACTTC. It yields the protein CASTEGQRTYEQYF.

V gene TRBV7-2 combines with J gene TRBJ2-1; maybe TRBD2 (6 bases). The V and J ends lost 1 base and 8 bases respectively, with 21 bases between them. The CDR3 is 17 amino acids. Germline CDR1 SGHTA, CDR2 FQGNSA. CDR3 in amino acids: CASSLVVGLATQHEQFF. CDR3 bases: TGTGCCAGCAGCTTAGTCGTTGGTCTAGCGACCCAACATGAGCAGTTCTTC.